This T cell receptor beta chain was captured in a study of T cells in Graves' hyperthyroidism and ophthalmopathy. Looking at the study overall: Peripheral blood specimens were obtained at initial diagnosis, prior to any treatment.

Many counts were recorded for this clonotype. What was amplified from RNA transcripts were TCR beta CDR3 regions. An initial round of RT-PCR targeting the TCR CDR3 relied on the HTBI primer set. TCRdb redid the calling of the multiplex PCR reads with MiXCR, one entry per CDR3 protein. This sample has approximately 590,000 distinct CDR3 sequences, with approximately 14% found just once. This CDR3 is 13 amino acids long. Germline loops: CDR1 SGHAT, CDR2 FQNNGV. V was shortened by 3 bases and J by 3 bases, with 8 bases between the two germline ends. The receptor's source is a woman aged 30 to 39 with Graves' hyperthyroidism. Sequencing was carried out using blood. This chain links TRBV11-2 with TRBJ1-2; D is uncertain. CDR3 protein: CASSFPRDYGYTF. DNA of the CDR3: TGTGCCAGCAGCTTTCCGAGGGACTATGGCTACACCTTC. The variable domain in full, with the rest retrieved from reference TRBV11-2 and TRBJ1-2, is EAGVAQSPRYKIIEKRQSVAFWCNPISGHATLYWYQQILGQGPKLLIQFQNNGVVDDSQLPKDRFSAERLKGVDSTLKIQPAKLEDSAVYLCASSFPRDYGYTFGSGTRLTVV.